This TCR beta chain came from a study of T cell repertoires in cytomegalovirus infection. Turning to the study itself: CMV infection plus the matching HLA type was flagged by public TCR beta signatures.

This clonotype was seen many times. The target antigen is unknown. The V segment lost 0 bases and the J segment 2 bases; nucleotides outside the gene matches: 0. CDR3 length: 14 amino acids. From germline, CDR1 is SGHDN and CDR2 FVKESK. A single record per CDR3 protein comes from TCRdb applying MiXCR to the reads. Among 560,000 or so distinct CDR3 sequences listed, about 15% were seen once. Study-wide results and caveats: In two of eight donors, the top clonotype was HLA-C-restricted CMV-specific. CMV carriers having the relevant HLA were flagged by cumulative public TCR beta family frequency.

The sequencing sample was made of CD8+ T cells from PBMCs. The chain recombines TRBV14 with TRBJ2-7; 8 positions agree with TRBD1. The TCR originated in a human donor in good health (CMV status not recorded). Some clones in this sample may be carry-over from other donors' samples. CDR3 sequence: CASSQDRGPYEQYF. The DNA of the CDR3 is TGTGCCAGCAGCCAAGACAGGGGGCCCTACGAGCAGTACTTC.